These 15 T cell receptor beta chains came from one sample sequenced in a study of long-term antiretroviral therapy in people with HIV. The assay, immunoSEQ v3.0, was run at survey level. Profiling relied on immunoSEQ multiplex PCR, and the TCRdb table lists in-frame clones only, not all of them. The repertoire holds around 25,000 clones, with roughly three quarters as singletons. Sequencing used unsorted PBMCs, obtained 1.1 years before starting antiretroviral therapy. These receptors were collected from a woman aged 40 to 55 with HIV.

The chain is built from TRBV7-8 and TRBJ1-1; D is undetermined. The V end lost 1 base, the J end lost 0 bases, and 12 bases lay between the germline ends. The germline V gene encodes CDR1 SGHVS and CDR2 FQNEAQ. The CDR3 spans 16 residues. CDR3: CASSLEVATVNTEAFF. As DNA, the CDR3 is TGTGCCAGCAGCTTAGAGGTCGCGACTGTGAACACTGAAGCTTTCTTT.

The chain employs TRBV6-5 and TRBJ2-1; D is possibly TRBD1 or TRBD2 (5 bases each). The V end was cut by 6 bases, the J end by 13 bases, with 16 bases between. There are 12 residues in the CDR3. Germline lookup yields CDR1 MNHEY and CDR2 SVGAGI. The CDR3 nucleotides are TGTGCCAGCAGGCGGGTGGCCGGGGCACAGTTCTTC. It translates to CASRRVAGAQFF.

The sample holds one count of this clone. The chain employs TRBV5-6 and TRBJ2-2, with TRBD1 as a possible D gene (6 bases). The CDR3 contains 14 residues. V was trimmed by 4 bases and J by 1 base, leaving 8 bases between them. Germline CDR1 reads SGHDT; CDR2 reads YYEEEE. The CDR3 loop reads CASSQGQNTGELFF. The CDR3 nucleotides read TGTGCCAGCAGCCAGGGACAGAACACCGGGGAGCTGTTTTTT.

This sequence joins TRBV7-9 and TRBJ1-1, with 7 nucleotides matching TRBD1. V shed 2 bases, J shed 8 bases, and the junction held 5 bases outside the gene matches. The length of the CDR3 is 13 residues. Germline V gene data show CDR1 as SEHNR and CDR2 as FQNEAQ (reference sequence). The CDR3 bases are TGTGCCAGCAGCTTATTGACAGGGTCGGAAGCTTTCTTT. This encodes CASSLLTGSEAFF.

V gene TRBV27 combines with J gene TRBJ2-1, with a possible D match to TRBD2 (6 bases). CDR3 length: 14 amino acids. Germline V CDR1 and CDR2: MNHEY, SMNVEV (reference sequence). V lost 2 bases and J 2 bases, leaving 7 bases between the germline ends. The CDR3 DNA reads as TGTGCCAGCAGTTTAGGCGGGACCTACAATGAGCAGTTCTTC. This codes for CASSLGGTYNEQFF.

This clone occurred a few times. Written as DNA, the CDR3 is TGTGCCGGCAAGGGACTAGCATCTACCGGGGAGCTGTTTTTT. This translates into CAGKGLASTGELFF. This chain connects TRBV7-9 to TRBJ2-2, with 9 positions matching TRBD2. Germline CDR1 reads SEHNR; CDR2 reads FQNEAQ (reference sequence). V lost 11 bases, J lost 5 bases, and 9 bases stayed unmatched. This CDR3 region has 14 residues. Complete variable domain (other parts from reference TRBV7-9 and TRBJ2-2): DTGVSQNPRHKITKRGQNVTFRCDPISEHNRLYWYRQTLGQGPEFLTYFQNEAQLEKSRLLSDRFSAERPKGSFSTLEIQRTEQGDSAMYLCAGKGLASTGELFFGEGSRLTVL.

This chain uses TRBV7-9 with TRBJ2-2; the D gene is possibly TRBD1 (5 bases). Germline V gives CDR1 SEHNR, CDR2 FQNEAQ (reference sequence). V lost 5 bases and J lost 4, with 8 bases in between. The CDR3 has 13 residues. CDR3 amino acids: CASSPTATGELFF. In nucleotides, the CDR3 is TGTGCCAGCAGCCCGACAGCCACCGGGGAGCTGTTTTTT.

The count of this clone is one. The J gene is TRBJ2-3, the V gene TRBV5-6; 12 bases match TRBD2. This CDR3 comprises 15 residues. J was trimmed by 4 bases and V by 0 bases; bases with no gene match: 0. Per germline, CDR1 SGHDT and CDR2 YYEEEE. The CDR3 protein is CASSLGLAGADTQYF. In DNA, the CDR3 is TGTGCCAGCAGCTTGGGACTAGCGGGGGCAGATACGCAGTATTTT.

The chain recombines TRBV5-5 with TRBJ2-7; 10 bases fit TRBD1. The ends lost 5 bases at V and 3 bases at J; junction bases unmatched: 11. CDR3 length: 16 residues. The germline gives CDR1 SGHKS, CDR2 YYEKEE (reference sequence). CDR3 amino acids: CASRWGGTGAFYEQYF. CDR3 coding DNA: TGTGCCAGCAGATGGGGCGGGACAGGGGCTTTCTACGAGCAGTACTTC.

The chain combines TRBV5-1 with TRBJ2-1, with TRBD2 identical over 9 bases. V shed 8 bases and J 3 bases; nucleotides not matched to a gene: 6. Germline V CDR1 and CDR2: SGHRS, YFSETQ. The CDR3 has 14 residues. The CDR3 region has the DNA TGCGCCAGTAAGACTAGCGGAGACTACAATGAGCAGTTCTTC. As protein: CASKTSGDYNEQFF. Full variable domain (rest looked up from reference TRBV5-1 and TRBJ2-1): KAGVTQTPRYLIKTRGQQVTLSCSPISGHRSVSWYQQTPGQGLQFLFEYFSETQRNKGNFPGRFSGRQFSNSRSEMNVSTLELGDSALYLCASKTSGDYNEQFFGPGTRLTVL.

This clone was counted a few times. The CDR3 sequence: CASSQSPGQAIMNTEAFF. CDR3 nucleotides: TGTGCCAGCAGCCAGAGCCCGGGACAGGCGATAATGAACACTGAAGCTTTCTTT. V usage is TRBV7-9 and J usage is TRBJ1-1; 8 nucleotides align to TRBD1. Trimming cost V 5 bases and J 0 bases; bases outside gene matches: 14. Per the germline V gene, CDR1 is SEHNR and CDR2 is FQNEAQ (reference sequence). The CDR3 totals 18 residues.

The genes are TRBV11-2 and TRBJ2-2; D gene unclear. The germline V and J ends were trimmed by 2 bases and 4 bases, with 11 bases remaining between them. The CDR3 spans 15 residues. Germline V gene sequence: CDR1 SGHAT, CDR2 FQNNGV. CDR3 bases: TGTGCCAGCAGCTTAAAGGTGTCAGGCACCGGGGAGCTGTTTTTT. Protein product: CASSLKVSGTGELFF. Combining the CDR3 with reference TRBV11-2 and TRBJ2-2 gives the whole variable domain EAGVAQSPRYKIIEKRQSVAFWCNPISGHATLYWYQQILGQGPKLLIQFQNNGVVDDSQLPKDRFSAERLKGVDSTLKIQPAKLEDSAVYLCASSLKVSGTGELFFGEGSRLTVL.

This sequence joins TRBV12-2 and TRBJ1-6; TRBD1, as called in the table, went unchecked against the DNA. TRBV12-2 constitutes a pseudogene. The CDR3 extends over 15 amino acids. The CDR3 spells CASRLDSLYNSPLHF. CDR3 coding DNA: TGTGCAAGTCGCTTAGACAGCCTCTATAATTCACCCCTCCACTTT.

The chain employs TRBV15 and TRBJ1-5, with D unresolved. Between the trimmed V and J ends, which lost 0 bases and 11 bases, there was a span of 17 bases. The CDR3 covers 15 residues. Germline CDR1 LNHNV, CDR2 YYDKDF (reference sequence). The CDR3 loop is CATSRDRITAQSQHF. DNA for the CDR3: TGTGCCACCAGCAGAGATCGGATTACAGCCCAGTCCCAGCATTTT. Full variable domain (missing parts from reference TRBV15 and TRBJ1-5): DAMVIQNPRYQVTQFGKPVTLSCSQTLNHNVMYWYQQKSSQAPKLLFHYYDKDFNNEADTPDNFQSRRPNTSFCFLDIRSPGLGDTAMYLCATSRDRITAQSQHFGDGTRLSIL.

This clone has only a few counts. The V and J genes are TRBV6-5 and TRBJ1-6; D gene unclear. V was pared by 2 bases and J by 7 bases, with 9 bases between. The CDR3 length is 14 residues. From germline, CDR1 is MNHEY and CDR2 SVGAGI. CDR3 residues: CASSYAVMNSPLHF. The CDR3 DNA reads TGTGCCAGCAGTTACGCGGTTATGAATTCACCCCTCCACTTT.